The clone carrying this T cell receptor beta chain was observed a handful of times. Sequencing was performed with immunoSEQ multiplex PCR; in TCRdb, only in-frame clones are kept and a portion is missing. In the table there are roughly 280,000 clones, less than 85% of which are singletons. J gave up 6 bases and V 2 bases, and 8 bases lay outside the gene matches. Germline values: CDR1 KGHDR, CDR2 SFDVKD. The CDR3 is 16 amino acids. The entry originates in a study of blood T cell repertoires in COVID-19. Looking at the study overall: Sources were T cells, B-cell-depleted T cells, or PBMCs; the material itself was cDNA or gDNA.

The clonotype originates from a man aged 55 to 70 who had recovered from COVID-19. The sample consisted of peripheral blood. The chain employs TRBV24-1 and TRBJ1-2; TRBD1 matches at 10 bases. The CDR3 DNA reads as TGTGCCACCAGTGATTCAGCGACAGGGGGCACGGATGGCTACACCTTC. It codes for CATSDSATGGTDGYTF.